This T cell receptor beta chain originates from a study of T-cell memory formation after mild COVID-19. Study overall: TCR clusters showed largely donor specificity.

Study outcomes and limitations: Day 15 to 85 contracting clones showed balanced CD4/CD8; later expanders leaned CD4+. Whether second-wave clones peaking at day 37 were SARS-CoV-2 specific went unconfirmed.

TCR alpha and TCR beta cDNA libraries carrying sample barcodes and UMIs came from 5'RACE with constant-segment primers. TCRdb independently ran MiXCR on the 5' RACE reads; one entry per CDR3 protein. The sample lists roughly 190,000 distinct CDR3 sequences; under 30% were seen once. With respect to this clonotype: Antigen: not known.

The CDR3 spans 15 residues. Looked up from germline, CDR1 is MNHNS and CDR2 is SASEGT. V dropped 2 bases and J dropped 4 bases, with 14 bases sitting between them. This TCR was recovered from an adult woman who had mild COVID-19 (a few samples of this study predate the infection). Cell type and time point are not known. The specimen was PBMCs or a T cell subset sorted from them (not recorded which). V usage is TRBV6-1 and J usage is TRBJ1-2, with D possibly TRBD1 on 5 matching bases. The CDR3 sequence is CASSESHNRIYGYTF. The CDR3 region has the DNA TGTGCCAGCAGTGAATCCCACAACAGGATCTATGGCTACACCTTC.